This TCR beta chain was sequenced during a study of blood T cell repertoires in COVID-19. The data were produced by immunoSEQ multiplex PCR, yet TCRdb's version contains in-frame clones alone and is incomplete. The table has 200,000 or so clones, roughly nine tenths seen once; the top ten hold 2.2%. The CDR3 totals 14 residues. Trimming left V 4 bases short and J 0 bases short, with 7 bases between. The germline CDR1 and CDR2 sequences are LGHNT and FRNRAP. Sample: peripheral blood. This TCR derives from a woman aged 50 to 60 with acute or convalescent COVID-19. The chain has TRBV12-5 and TRBJ1-5; D is undetermined. CDR3 sequence (DNA): TGTGCTAGTGGTTCCAGTGATAGCAATCAGCCCCAGCATTTT. Translation gives CASGSSDSNQPQHF.